This T cell receptor (beta chain) was sequenced during a study of early T cells in non-severe SARS-CoV-2 infection. Overall study: Unsorted whole blood bulk RNA was sequenced, with unpaired chains. Findings of the study overall: Anti-spike CD8 responses were favored in VDJdb matching, and private and CD4 specificities were missed.

Unique molecular identifiers were added to individual cDNA molecules. TCRdb re-derived calls from the 5' RACE reads in MiXCR, one entry per CDR3 protein. The data show approximately 70,000 distinct CDR3 sequences, with over 10% seen just once and approximately 5.2% held by the top ten. The CDR3 consists of 18 residues. With 2 bases clipped from V and 4 bases from J, the junction kept 6 bases outside the gene matches. The germline V gene encodes CDR1 MNHEY and CDR2 SMNVEV (reference sequence). In its sample, this clonotype was seen a few times. The antigen is unknown. Material for sequencing was whole blood. The TCR was taken from an adult who was a healthcare worker with PCR-confirmed SARS-CoV-2 infection or an uninfected control (not recorded which). This chain links TRBV27 with TRBJ2-3; 16 bases agree with TRBD2. This CDR3 reads CASSLMGLAGGQADTQYF. CDR3 nucleotide sequence: TGTGCCAGCAGTTTAATGGGACTAGCGGGGGGGCAGGCAGATACGCAGTATTTT.